This T cell receptor (beta chain) derives from a study of CXCR3-negative and CXCR3-positive naive CD8 T cells. About this clonotype: Its antigen is not identified.

Through 5' RACE with UMI labels, the TRB cDNA libraries were prepared. For each CDR3 protein, TCRdb gives one entry from its re-call of the 5' RACE reads, without DNA. This sample's table reports 65,000 to 95,000 distinct CDR3 sequences. General study points: Naive cells used TRBV-TRBJ genes in much the same way whether CXCR3-negative or CXCR3-positive; memory cells did not. Cryopreserved PBMCs had partly decreased CXCR3 expression; fresh PBMCs were used in most assays. In both naive subsets diversity was comparably high, whereas memory CD8+ cells showed much lower diversity.

At roughly 300,000 cells each, triplicate sorts were carried out for each CD8+ T cell subset. The clonotype originates from a human donor in good health. Some clones in this sample may be carry-over from other donors' samples. Sequencing was done on a sample of naive CXCR3- CD8+ T cells from blood. Subset denoted: CD45RO-CCR7+CD27+CD95- naive CD8+ T cells lacking CXCR3 (TNR3-).

The CDR3: CASRNRVIRTDTQYF. The V and J genes are TRBV2 and TRBJ2-3; as DNA is missing, the TRBD1 call by TCRdb cannot be tested. CDR3 length: 15 residues. Looked up from germline, CDR1 is SNHLY and CDR2 is FYNNEI. Filled out from reference TRBV2 and TRBJ2-3, the complete variable domain reads EPEVTQTPSHQVTQMGQEVILRCVPISNHLYFYWYRQILGQKVEFLVSFYNNEISEKSEIFDDQFSVERPDGSNFTLKIRSTKLEDSAMYFCASRNRVIRTDTQYFGPGTRLTVL.